This T cell receptor beta chain was sequenced during a study of T cell clonality in common variable immunodeficiency. This CDR3 has 15 residues. The trim removed 4 bases at V and 4 bases at J, leaving 6 bases unmatched. The germline V gene encodes CDR1 LNHDA and CDR2 SQIVND (reference sequence). Produced via immunoSEQ multiplex PCR; TCRdb's table is partial and in-frame only. The sample includes about 34,000 clones, none of them occurring once. As regards this clone: The target antigen is unknown. The sequenced fragment ends 3 residues before the CDR3 boundary, so the rest is inferred from the germline J gene.

General study results and limits: Reportedly, TCR beta sequences from common variable immunodeficiency showed fewer deletions and N-nucleotide insertions.

Heparinized whole blood, about 5 to 9 ml, came from each donor. The chain couples TRBV19 to TRBJ1-2, with 10 bases identical to TRBD1. The receptor was isolated from a human donor with common variable immunodeficiency. Sequencing was done on a sample of peripheral blood mononuclear cells. Here the CDR3 reads CASSTTWDRGYGYTF. The CDR3 bases that were read are TGTGCCAGTAGTACAACCTGGGACAGGGGCTATGGC. The complete variable domain, with remaining parts taken from reference TRBV19 and TRBJ1-2, reads DGGITQSPKYLFRKEGQNVTLSCEQNLNHDAMYWYRQDPGQGLRLIYYSQIVNDFQKGDIAEGYSVSREKKESFPLTVTSAQKNPTAFYLCASSTTWDRGYGYTFGSGTRLTVV.